The next 26 T cell receptor beta chains were all read from a single sample in a study of shared clonotypes between healthy human individuals. Using immunoSEQ multiplex PCR, the repertoire was profiled, and TCRdb retains in-frame clones only, with some absent. The sample lists about 1 million clones; about 80% were seen once. The specimen sequenced was memory CD4+ T cells sorted from blood. Subset given: CD45RA-negative fraction. Receptors originate from a man aged 18 to 29 in good health.

This clone occurred once. This rearrangement joins TRBV25-1 to TRBJ2-3; 9 bases agree with TRBD2. The CDR3 is 15 residues long. V shed 5 bases and J 4 bases; nucleotides not matched to a gene: 7. Per the germline V gene, CDR1 is MGHDK and CDR2 is SYGVNS. CDR3 sequence (DNA): TGTGCCAGCAGTCCCCCTAGCGGGATGCCAGATACGCAGTATTTT. Its translation is CASSPPSGMPDTQYF.

In this sample, this clone turned up a few times. The gene calls are TRBV23-1 and TRBJ1-4, with TRBD1 identical over 11 bases. TRBV23-1 is given ORF status, its function remaining uncertain. Losses at the gene ends were 8 bases for V and 3 bases for J; bases not matched to a gene: 14. The CDR3 length is 18 residues. The CDR3 coding sequence is TGCGCCAGCTACCGCGGGAGGACAGGGGGCGGACCTAATGAAAAACTGTTTTTT. Its protein product is CASYRGRTGGGPNEKLFF.

The J gene is TRBJ2-1, the V gene TRBV4-1; a possible D gene is TRBD2 (6 bases). V gave up 1 base and J gave up 0 bases, with 13 bases separating them. This CDR3 is 17 amino acids long. Germline V lookup: CDR1 MGHRA, CDR2 YSYEKL. As DNA, the CDR3 is TGCGCCAGCAGCCAAGGCCGACTAGGAAGCTCCTACAATGAGCAGTTCTTC. This encodes CASSQGRLGSSYNEQFF.

CDR3 amino acids: CASSLRDRDSPPLHF. The CDR3 bases are TGTGCCAGCAGTTTACGGGACAGGGATAGTCCACCCCTCCACTTT. The chain employs TRBV28 and TRBJ1-6, with 9 positions matching TRBD1. V lost 2 bases to trimming and J lost 11 bases; unmatched junction nucleotides: 7. CDR1 is MDHEN, CDR2 SYDVKM, per germline. The CDR3 loop spans 15 amino acids. Full variable domain (rest looked up from reference TRBV28 and TRBJ1-6): DVKVTQSSRYLVKRTGEKVFLECVQDMDHENMFWYRQDPGLGLRLIYFSYDVKMKEKGDIPEGYSVSREKKERFSLILESASTNQTSMYLCASSLRDRDSPPLHFGNGTRLTVT.

The rearrangement uses TRBV7-2 and TRBJ2-7, with 9 bases aligning to TRBD2. The CDR3 spans 16 residues. J was trimmed by 3 bases and V by 4 bases; bases with no gene match: 10. CDR1 SGHTA and CDR2 FQGNSA come from the germline V gene. This chain's CDR3 is CASSSGGAGGYYEQYF. In DNA, the CDR3 is TGTGCCAGCAGCTCCGGCGGGGCGGGAGGGTACTACGAGCAGTACTTC. Full variable domain (remainder filled in from reference TRBV7-2 and TRBJ2-7): GAGVSQSPSNKVTEKGKDVELRCDPISGHTALYWYRQSLGQGLEFLIYFQGNSAPDKSGLPSDRFSAERTGGSVSTLTIQRTQQEDSAVYLCASSSGGAGGYYEQYFGPGTRLTVT.

The chain is built from TRBV21-1 and TRBJ1-5. TRBV21-1 is tagged as a pseudogene. CDR3 length: 16 residues. The CDR3 nucleotides are TGTGCCAGCAGCAAATATGGTAGGGCTTTAGGTCAGCCCCAGCATTTT. It codes for CASSKYGRALGQPQHF.

This clone occurred a few times. V is TRBV6-1 and J is TRBJ1-1; D is unclear. This CDR3 contains 13 residues. V dropped 6 bases and J dropped 7 bases, with 15 bases sitting between them. CDR1 is MNHNS and CDR2 is SASEGT in the germline V gene. CDR3 loop: CASRGRPELEAFF. The CDR3 DNA follows: TGTGCCAGCAGGGGGAGGCCCGAACTTGAAGCTTTCTTT.

The genes are TRBV30 and TRBJ2-1; 9 nucleotides line up with TRBD1. The V gene end was trimmed by 5 bases and the J gene end by 9 bases; junction bases not matched to a gene: 14. Germline assignment: CDR1 GTSNPN and CDR2 SVGIG (reference sequence). The CDR3 contains 15 residues. CDR3 loop: CAWLYRGRMVSEQFF. Written as DNA, the CDR3 is TGTGCCTGGTTGTACAGGGGGCGCATGGTCAGTGAGCAGTTCTTC.

Concerning this clone itself: The same CDR3 also results from other DNA sequences found in this sample. The gene calls are TRBV30 and TRBJ2-7; no reliable D call. The CDR3 totals 12 residues. CDR1 GTSNPN and CDR2 SVGIG come from the germline V gene (reference sequence). Trimming cost V 0 bases and J 2 bases, with 5 bases left between them. The CDR3 spells CAWSVLTYEQYF. For the CDR3, the DNA is TGTGCCTGGAGTGTACTGACCTACGAGCAGTACTTC.

The genes are TRBV30 and TRBJ1-2, with D hard to call. CDR1 and CDR2 (germline): GTSNPN, SVGIG (reference sequence). The CDR3 length is 12 residues. Trimming left V 0 bases short and J 12 bases short, with 14 bases between. CDR3 DNA: TGTGCCTGGAGTGTAGACGGTCTGTTTCACACCTTC. As protein: CAWSVDGLFHTF.

The genes are TRBV7-4 and TRBJ2-4; D might be TRBD1 (5 bases). This CDR3 has 16 amino acids. Trimming stripped 1 base from V and 0 bases from J, with 10 bases between. CDR1 and CDR2 (germline): SGHVT, SQSDAQ. This chain's CDR3 is CASSLVDTLAKNIQYF. As DNA, the CDR3 is TGTGCCAGCAGCTTAGTGGACACACTAGCCAAAAACATTCAGTACTTC. Based on the CDR3 plus reference TRBV7-4 and TRBJ2-4, the full variable domain is GAGVSQSPRYKVAKRGRDVALRCDSISGHVTLYWYRQTLGQGSEVLTYSQSDAQRDKSGRPSGRFSAERPERSVSTLKIQRTEQGDSAVYLCASSLVDTLAKNIQYFGAGTRLSVL.

This sequence joins TRBV6-5 and TRBJ2-1; D gene unclear. V shed 5 bases and J shed 3 bases, with 5 bases lying between them. The CDR3 is made up of 12 amino acids. The germline CDR1 and CDR2 sequences are MNHEY and SVGAGI. The DNA for the CDR3 is TGTGCCAGCAGTCCCCACTACAATGAGCAGTTCTTC. Protein sequence: CASSPHYNEQFF.

V usage is TRBV5-2 and J usage is TRBJ1-2. TRBV5-2 is tagged as a pseudogene. The CDR3 has 15 amino acids. The CDR3 spells CASKDHVRKTYGYTF. The CDR3 DNA follows: TGTGCCAGCAAAGATCATGTACGAAAGACCTATGGCTACACCTTC.

CDR3 sequence (DNA): TGCAGCGTTGGTGGACGAGTGACAGATACGCAGTATTTT. It encodes CSVGGRVTDTQYF. The V call is TRBV29-1, the J call TRBJ2-3; D is ambiguous. This CDR3 is built from 13 residues. CDR1 SQVTM and CDR2 ANQGSEA come from the germline V gene. V lost 4 bases to trimming and J lost 3 bases, with 11 bases between them.

The V and J genes are TRBV4-3 and TRBJ2-1; D perhaps matches TRBD2 (6 bases). V dropped 2 bases and J dropped 5 bases, with 7 bases sitting between them. Germline CDR1 and CDR2: LGHNA and YSLEER. The CDR3 is 13 residues long. This chain's CDR3 is CASSQKRDNEQFF. CDR3 in DNA: TGCGCCAGCAGCCAAAAGCGGGACAATGAGCAGTTCTTC.

Worth noting for this clone: Other DNA sequences within the sample encode an identical CDR3. The chain joins TRBV18 to TRBJ2-7, with 10 bases lining up with TRBD1. This CDR3 contains 13 residues. The junction had 3 bases not matched to a gene; V was cut back by 3 bases and J by 7 bases. The germline V gene encodes CDR1 KGHSH and CDR2 LQKENI. CDR3 DNA: TGTGCCAGCTCACCGGGACAGGGGAGTGAGCAGTACTTC. Amino acid sequence: CASSPGQGSEQYF.

V usage is TRBV10-3 and J usage is TRBJ2-3; D remains unclear. Trimming removed 2 bases at V and 5 bases at J, with 14 bases between. The germline V gene encodes CDR1 ENHRY and CDR2 SYGVKD. The CDR3 length is 15 residues. CDR3 sequence reads: CAISEPLAHGDTQYF. The CDR3 region has the DNA TGTGCCATCAGTGAGCCCCTGGCTCACGGAGATACGCAGTATTTT.

This clone has a handful of counts. V is TRBV7-2 and J is TRBJ2-2; 10 bases line up with TRBD2. The CDR3 loop spans 18 amino acids. V shed 0 bases, J shed 1 base, and the junction held 5 bases outside the gene matches. Germline values: CDR1 SGHTA, CDR2 FQGNSA. Here the CDR3 DNA reads TGTGCCAGCAGCTTAGCGCCTAGCGGGGGCCGGAACACCGGGGAGCTGTTTTTT. Protein sequence: CASSLAPSGGRNTGELFF.

The sample holds a few counts of this clone. V usage is TRBV7-2 and J usage is TRBJ2-3; 10 bases align to TRBD2. V gave up 3 bases and J gave up 6 bases; unmatched junction bases: 9. Germline CDR1 reads SGHTA; CDR2 reads FQGNSA. This CDR3 has 16 amino acids. The CDR3 nucleotides are TGTGCCAGCAGCTTCTCTAGCGGGAGAGTGTTTGATACGCAGTATTTT. This sequence encodes CASSFSSGRVFDTQYF.

The chain has TRBV5-8 and TRBJ2-1; a possible D gene is TRBD2 (6 bases). This CDR3 contains 15 residues. Germline assignment: CDR1 SGHTS and CDR2 YDEGEE. Trimming cost V 3 bases and J 4 bases, with 14 bases left between them. CDR3 DNA sequence: TGTGCCAGCAGCTGGCGGGACTCCCCATACAATGAGCAGTTCTTC. It codes for CASSWRDSPYNEQFF.

The chain is built from TRBV4-3 and TRBJ2-6, with 7 bases fitting TRBD2. CDR1 is LGHNA, CDR2 YSLEER, per germline. V dropped 1 base and J dropped 0; count of bases not matched to a gene: 6. This CDR3 region has 18 residues. CDR3 sequence (DNA): TGCGCCAGCAGCCAAGTAGCGGGTCGCTCCTCTGGGGCCAACGTCCTGACTTTC. It is translated as CASSQVAGRSSGANVLTF.

The chain employs TRBV7-2 and TRBJ1-2; 8 bases align to TRBD1. The CDR3 is made up of 15 amino acids. V shed 1 base, J shed 3 bases, and the junction held 4 bases outside the gene matches. Per the germline V gene, CDR1 is SGHTA and CDR2 is FQGNSA. Here the CDR3 DNA reads TGTGCCAGCAGCTTAGTCCCGGGACAGGACTATGGCTACACCTTC. Amino acid sequence: CASSLVPGQDYGYTF.

The V gene is TRBV4-3, the J gene TRBJ2-7; 7 bases line up with TRBD1. Germline trimming cut 0 bases from V and 3 bases from J; bases unmatched to any gene: 5. The CDR3 extends over 15 amino acids. Germline CDR1 LGHNA, CDR2 YSLEER. This CDR3 is CASSQDPRQGYEQYF. The CDR3 DNA reads as TGCGCCAGCAGCCAAGACCCTCGACAGGGCTACGAGCAGTACTTC.

This chain connects TRBV4-3 to TRBJ2-5, with 7 bases matching TRBD1. V shed 2 bases, J shed 3 bases, and the junction held 0 bases outside the gene matches. In germline, CDR1 is LGHNA, CDR2 YSLEER. There are 13 residues in the CDR3. CDR3 in amino acids: CASSQTGEETQYF. CDR3 DNA sequence: TGCGCCAGCAGCCAAACAGGGGAAGAGACCCAGTACTTC.

The chain employs TRBV2 and TRBJ2-7; unclear D gene. Germline values: CDR1 SNHLY, CDR2 FYNNEI. The CDR3 has 15 amino acids. Trimming stripped 6 bases from V and 0 bases from J, with 15 bases between. The CDR3 loop reads CASSSQLLSSYEQYF. Written as DNA, the CDR3 is TGTGCCAGCAGCTCACAGCTTTTAAGCTCCTACGAGCAGTACTTC.

The chain combines TRBV18 with TRBJ2-5; D is undetermined. The CDR3 contains 15 residues. The germline V gene has CDR1 KGHSH and CDR2 LQKENI. The germline V and J ends were trimmed by 0 bases and 2 bases, with 10 bases remaining between them. The CDR3 region is CASSPPVSGQETQYF. CDR3 bases: TGTGCCAGCTCACCACCTGTATCTGGGCAAGAGACCCAGTACTTC.